These 20 T cell receptor beta chains originate from one sample sequenced in a study of T cell responses to AZD1222 COVID-19 vaccine. Assay used: immunoSEQ multiplex PCR; TCRdb lists only in-frame clones, some missing. The sample yields under 150,000 clones, roughly 88% seen once. Sequenced material: peripheral blood, taken on day 0 of MenACWY control vaccination. The receptors were sampled from an adult in good health.

This chain uses TRBV5-5 with TRBJ1-3; D gene ambiguous. The CDR3 loop spans 14 amino acids. Between the trimmed V and J ends, which lost 1 base and 0 bases, there was a span of 5 bases. CDR1 is SGHKS and CDR2 is YYEKEE in the germline V gene (reference sequence). Here the CDR3 reads CASSLPVSGNTIYF. Written as DNA, the CDR3 is TGTGCCAGCAGCTTGCCAGTCTCTGGAAACACCATATATTTT.

The CDR3 sequence is CASSLAGGGLLQHF. The CDR3, as DNA: TGTGCCAGCAGCTTAGCCGGAGGGGGGCTCCTCCAGCATTTT. The chain recombines TRBV7-8 with TRBJ1-5, with a weak D call TRBD1 (6 bases). The CDR3 spans 14 residues. V shed 0 bases and J shed 12 bases, with 15 bases lying between them. The germline V gene encodes CDR1 SGHVS and CDR2 FQNEAQ.

The chain carries TRBV24-1 and TRBJ1-2; D possibly corresponds to TRBD1 (6 bases). This CDR3 contains 17 residues. Germline CDR1 reads KGHDR; CDR2 reads SFDVKD. Deletions cut 5 bases from V and 8 bases from J, with 26 bases between. CDR3 coding DNA: TGTGCCACCAGTGGGCCGGGACGGACAGTTAACAGCGGGGGCTACACCTTC. Translating gives CATSGPGRTVNSGGYTF.

V and J are TRBV30 and TRBJ1-4; tentatively, D is TRBD1 (5 bases). Germline V gives CDR1 GTSNPN, CDR2 SVGIG (reference sequence). V was cut by 0 bases and J by 3 bases, with 8 bases left in between. The CDR3 covers 14 residues. CDR3 in DNA: TGTGCCTGGAGTGTAGGGACGGCTAATGAAAAACTGTTTTTT. This encodes CAWSVGTANEKLFF.

The chain has TRBV10-3 and TRBJ1-6; D is perhaps TRBD1 (6 bases). This CDR3 is 13 amino acids long. Germline V lookup: CDR1 ENHRY, CDR2 SYGVKD. The V and J ends lost 6 bases and 8 bases respectively, with 11 bases between them. CDR3 nucleotides: TGTGCCATCAGGGACAGAAGTTATTCACCCCTCCACTTT. Amino acids: CAIRDRSYSPLHF.

This chain joins TRBV28 and TRBJ1-2, with a possible D match to TRBD1 (6 bases). Germline V CDR1 and CDR2: MDHEN, SYDVKM. Trimming took off 7 bases at V and 4 bases at J, with 19 bases between the two ends. The CDR3 is 15 residues long. CDR3 sequence (DNA): TGTGCCAGCACCGTCAGCAGGGGAGGGAGCTATGGCTACACCTTC. Translating it yields CASTVSRGGSYGYTF.

This chain connects TRBV3-1 (or the pseudogene TRBV3-2) to TRBJ2-3, with a tentative D call TRBD2 (6 bases). Trimming took off 2 bases at V and 5 bases at J, with 11 bases between the two ends. This CDR3 has 14 residues. The germline V gene has CDR1 LGHDT and CDR2 YNNKEL (reference sequence). CDR3 protein: CASSQRGLVDTQYF. The DNA of the CDR3 is TGTGCCAGCAGCCAACGGGGACTCGTAGATACGCAGTATTTT.

This chain links TRBV19 with TRBJ2-2; D might be TRBD1 or TRBD2, each matching 5 bases. The ends were cut back, 7 bases at V and 3 bases at J, with 18 bases in the middle. Germline CDR1 and CDR2: LNHDA and SQIVND (reference sequence). The CDR3 has 16 amino acids. DNA for the CDR3: TGTGCCAGTAAGGCGAACCTCATGGGGGACACCGGGGAGCTGTTTTTT. It specifies CASKANLMGDTGELFF. Combining the CDR3 with reference TRBV19 and TRBJ2-2 gives the whole variable domain DGGITQSPKYLFRKEGQNVTLSCEQNLNHDAMYWYRQDPGQGLRLIYYSQIVNDFQKGDIAEGYSVSREKKESFPLTVTSAQKNPTAFYLCASKANLMGDTGELFFGEGSRLTVL.

This rearrangement joins TRBV10-3 to TRBJ2-7; D may be TRBD1 (6 bases). The ends were cut back, 5 bases at V and 4 bases at J, with 9 bases in the middle. The CDR3 is 12 residues long. Germline values: CDR1 ENHRY, CDR2 SYGVKD. CDR3 protein: CAISKQGYEQYF. The CDR3 coding sequence is TGTGCCATCAGTAAACAGGGTTACGAGCAGTACTTC.

The rearrangement uses TRBV28 and TRBJ2-1; no clear D gene. The germline gives CDR1 MDHEN, CDR2 SYDVKM. CDR3 length: 15 amino acids. The ends were cut back, 7 bases at V and 5 bases at J, with 18 bases in the middle. Here the CDR3 reads CASNLRPRTNNEQFF. CDR3 DNA: TGTGCCAGCAACTTACGACCCCGGACGAACAATGAGCAGTTCTTC.

This chain links TRBV5-1 with TRBJ2-7, with 10 bases matching TRBD1. The CDR3 loop spans 17 amino acids. Trimming took 4 bases from V and 6 from J; bases not matched to a gene: 16. Germline CDR1 and CDR2: SGHRS and YFSETQ. The DNA of the CDR3 is TGCGCCAGCAGCCTAGTACGATTCGGGACAGGGGTCCGCGAGCAGTACTTC. This gives the protein CASSLVRFGTGVREQYF.

The chain combines TRBV3-1 (or the pseudogene TRBV3-2) with TRBJ1-1; maybe TRBD1 (5 bases). The germline V gene has CDR1 LGHDT and CDR2 YNNKEL (reference sequence). There are 15 residues in the CDR3. Trimming shortened V by 0 bases and J by 3 bases, and 11 bases separated the two germline ends. This CDR3 reads CASSQDTQGDTEAFF. The CDR3 DNA sequence: TGTGCCAGCAGCCAAGATACGCAGGGTGACACTGAAGCTTTCTTT.

This clone was seen just once. The V gene is TRBV5-8, the J gene TRBJ2-5; no firm D call. Germline assignment: CDR1 SGHTS and CDR2 YDEGEE. The CDR3 covers 11 residues. The V end lost 2 bases, the J end lost 5 bases, and 4 bases lay between the germline ends. CDR3 sequence: CASSLVETQYF. The DNA for the CDR3 is TGTGCCAGCAGCTTAGTGGAGACCCAGTACTTC.

A remark on this clone: The sample has other DNA sequences that encode this CDR3 too. V is TRBV12-3 or TRBV12-4 and J is TRBJ2-1; no firm D call. Trimming took 4 bases from V and 4 from J, leaving 5 bases between them. The CDR3 covers 12 residues. The DNA of the CDR3 is TGTGCCAGCAGTTCCGGTTACAATGAGCAGTTCTTC. As protein: CASSSGYNEQFF.

In its sample, this clone was seen once. This chain uses TRBV18 with TRBJ2-7; either TRBD1 or TRBD2 may fit D (6 bases each). V lost 3 bases to trimming and J lost 2 bases, with 20 bases between them. The CDR3 has 17 amino acids. CDR1 and CDR2 from the germline V gene are KGHSH and LQKENI. The CDR3 here is CASSPQGAGHRAYEQYF. DNA of the CDR3: TGTGCCAGCTCACCTCAAGGTGCGGGACACCGGGCCTACGAGCAGTACTTC.

V is TRBV6-5 and J is TRBJ2-7; 9 bases are a match to TRBD1. The CDR3 length is 14 residues. Germline CDR1 is MNHEY and CDR2 is SVGAGI. The trim removed 2 bases at V and 2 bases at J, leaving 1 base unmatched. The CDR3 loop reads CASSYHRGPYEQYF. The CDR3 region has the DNA TGTGCCAGCAGTTACCACAGGGGGCCCTACGAGCAGTACTTC.

The chain couples TRBV11-1 to TRBJ2-3, with TRBD1 identical over 7 bases. Looked up from germline, CDR1 is SGHAT and CDR2 is FQDESV (reference sequence). After removal of 5 bases from V and 6 bases from J, the junction contained 8 bases not matched to a gene. CDR3 length: 14 amino acids. CDR3 nucleotides: TGTGCCAGCAGCCCCCGGGACAGAATGGATACGCAGTATTTT. Translated: CASSPRDRMDTQYF.

This clone was observed a single time. The chain is built from TRBV6-5 and TRBJ2-7, with D unclear. V was shortened by 6 bases and J by 1 base, with 7 bases between the two germline ends. Germline V gene data show CDR1 as MNHEY and CDR2 as SVGAGI. The CDR3 spans 12 residues. The CDR3 DNA sequence: TGTGCCAGCAGCAGTAGGTCCTACGAGCAGTACTTC. Its translation is CASSSRSYEQYF.

V gene TRBV28 combines with J gene TRBJ2-4; possible D gene TRBD1, 6 bases. Germline V lookup: CDR1 MDHEN, CDR2 SYDVKM. CDR3 size: 13 residues. V was cut by 3 bases and J by 6 bases, with 9 bases left in between. CDR3 DNA sequence: TGTGCCAGCAGTTTGGGGGCAGTAAACATTCAGTACTTC. Protein product: CASSLGAVNIQYF.

The chain has TRBV5-1 and TRBJ2-3, with D perhaps assigned TRBD1 or TRBD2 (5 bases each). The CDR3 extends over 14 amino acids. V lost 4 bases and J lost 2, with 11 bases in between. In germline, CDR1 is SGHRS, CDR2 YFSETQ. CDR3 DNA sequence: TGCGCCAGCAGCCCAGGGACCGACACAGATACGCAGTATTTT. This encodes CASSPGTDTDTQYF.